This T cell receptor (beta chain) stems from a study of beta chain features in type 1 diabetes. Comment on this clone: Its antigen is undetermined.

The sequenced template was cDNA made from the entire isolated RNA. Method: immunoSEQ multiplex PCR; TCRdb's copy keeps in-frame clones and lacks some. This repertoire shows 150,000 to 200,000 clones, almost 65% found once; its top ten account for about 0.089%. General study findings and limits: Significant though moderate, a shortening of TCRB CDR3s appeared in all four CD4+ subsets of Type 1 diabetes patients. Individuals with type 1 diabetes displayed fewer insertions and more deletions at VDJ junctions. Cells that show high TCR expression could be over-represented by cDNA sequencing.

The TCR comes from a man aged 30-40 years with type 1 diabetes. Sample: naive CD4+ T cells from blood.

The CDR3 reads CAWTQEDSNGYTF. Written as DNA, the CDR3 is TGTGCCTGGACGCAGGAGGACTCTAATGGCTACACCTTC. This rearrangement joins TRBV30 to TRBJ1-2; D is unclear. The germline gives CDR1 GTSNPN, CDR2 SVGIG (reference sequence). V lost 4 bases, J lost 6 bases, and 15 bases lay in between. CDR3 length: 13 amino acids.